Presented here are 31 T cell receptor beta chains from one specimen sequenced in a study of T-cell reconstitution after alpha-beta-depleted transplantation in children. The TCRbeta library was prepared with unique molecular identifiers. TCRdb recomputed calls from the PCR reads with MiXCR, one row per CDR3 protein. The sample contains over 550,000 distinct CDR3 sequences, under 12% of which appear only once. Sequenced here: PBMCs from the stem cell graft donor, sampled from the stem cell graft. The origin of the receptors is a human donor who donated a stem cell graft to a child with acute myeloid leukemia.

As to this clonotype: At one boundary the junction diverges from the germline segment, which might be a read error. The chain has TRBV3-1 and TRBJ2-3; 10 bases map to TRBD2. CDR3 length: 19 amino acids. CDR1 LGHDT and CDR2 YNNKEL come from the germline V gene (reference sequence). CDR3 region: CACSQEPELSGRVRDTQYF. CDR3 bases: TGTGCCTGCAGCCAAGAACCAGAATTGAGCGGGAGGGTGCGAGATACGCAGTATTTT.

The V gene is TRBV15, the J gene TRBJ2-2, with D perhaps assigned TRBD1 or TRBD2 (6 bases each). V shed 7 bases and J shed 5 bases, with 17 bases lying between them. Germline CDR1 reads LNHNV; CDR2 reads YYDKDF (reference sequence). CDR3 length: 15 residues. CDR3 amino acids: CATTFGGRRTGELFF. The CDR3 nucleotides read TGTGCCACCACCTTTGGGGGGCGCCGGACCGGGGAGCTGTTTTTT.

This clonotype was picked up many times. The V and J genes are TRBV20-1 and TRBJ2-1; 9 nucleotides agree with TRBD2. Germline V gene data show CDR1 as DFQATT and CDR2 as SNEGSKA (reference sequence). This CDR3 contains 14 residues. Losses at the gene ends were 2 bases for V and 2 bases for J; bases not matched to a gene: 1. The CDR3 nucleotides read TGCAGTGCTAGACTAGCGGGGACCTACAATGAGCAGTTCTTC. Its protein is CSARLAGTYNEQFF.

The chain recombines TRBV18 with TRBJ2-7; TRBD2 matches at 13 bases. CDR3 length: 15 amino acids. V lost 6 bases, J lost 5 bases, and 7 bases stayed unmatched. From germline, CDR1 is KGHSH and CDR2 LQKENI. The CDR3 loop reads CASSWTSGSRNEQYF. DNA for the CDR3: TGTGCCAGCTCTTGGACTAGCGGGAGTAGAAACGAGCAGTACTTC.

This sequence joins TRBV20-1 and TRBJ2-2; unclear D gene. CDR1 is DFQATT, CDR2 SNEGSKA, per germline (reference sequence). Trimming removed 0 bases from V and 0 bases from J, with 5 bases in between. This CDR3 region has 14 residues. The CDR3 here is CSARDPPNTGELFF. The DNA of the CDR3 is TGCAGTGCTAGAGATCCTCCGAACACCGGGGAGCTGTTTTTT.

This clonotype was found a few times. The V gene is TRBV29-1, the J gene TRBJ1-1; possibly TRBD1 for D (5 bases). Germline V gene sequence: CDR1 SQVTM, CDR2 ANQGSEA. Trimming removed 7 bases at V and 8 bases at J, with 14 bases between. CDR3 length: 11 residues. The CDR3 here is CSALGTVEAFF. CDR3 DNA: TGCAGCGCCCTAGGGACGGTGGAAGCTTTCTTT.

This clonotype was observed many times. The V call is TRBV9, the J call TRBJ1-3; no definite D call. CDR1 is SGDLS, CDR2 YYNGEE, per germline. There are 13 residues in the CDR3. The V end lost 3 bases, the J end lost 4 bases, and 8 bases lay between the germline ends. The CDR3 DNA is TGTGCCAGCAGCGCAGGACGGGGAAACACCATATATTTT. This gives the protein CASSAGRGNTIYF.

This clonotype turned up a few times. The CDR3 loop reads CASSEEVGETQYF. CDR3 sequence (DNA): TGTGCCAGCAGTGAAGAGGTTGGGGAGACCCAGTACTTC. V is TRBV2 and J is TRBJ2-5; unclear D gene. V was shortened by 1 base and J by 5 bases, with 8 bases between the two germline ends. Germline V gene data show CDR1 as SNHLY and CDR2 as FYNNEI. This CDR3 contains 13 residues.

This clonotype was recorded a few times. The chain employs TRBV13 and TRBJ1-1; D gene uncertain. This CDR3 has 15 amino acids. Trimming cost V 4 bases and J 1 base, with 13 bases left between them. CDR1 is PRHDT, CDR2 FYEKMQ, per germline (reference sequence). The CDR3 is CASSYRLQWNTEAFF. CDR3 coding DNA: TGTGCCAGCAGCTACCGACTGCAGTGGAACACTGAAGCTTTCTTT. Drawing the rest from reference TRBV13 and TRBJ1-1, the complete variable domain is AAGVIQSPRHLIKEKRETATLKCYPIPRHDTVYWYQQGPGQDPQFLISFYEKMQSDKGSIPDRFSAQQFSDYHSELNMSSLELGDSALYFCASSYRLQWNTEAFFGQGTRLTVV.

This clonotype turned up a few times. One junction end disagrees with the germline gene, perhaps due to a read error. This chain uses TRBV7-7 with TRBJ2-1; 8 nucleotides match TRBD2. Germline CDR1 SSHAT, CDR2 FNYEAQ (reference sequence). The CDR3 loop spans 18 amino acids. The chain's CDR3 is CASSRGLDSGTWGNEQFF. CDR3 sequence (DNA): TGTGCTAGCAGCCGGGGGCTTGATAGCGGGACCTGGGGCAATGAGCAGTTCTTC.

The chain couples TRBV16 to TRBJ1-5; 7 bases align to TRBD1. This CDR3 has 15 amino acids. With 4 bases clipped from V and 1 base from J, the junction kept 4 bases outside the gene matches. Germline V CDR1 and CDR2: KGHSY, FQNENV. CDR3 region: CASSPHRGSNQPQHF. DNA of the CDR3: TGTGCCAGCAGCCCTCACAGGGGAAGCAATCAGCCCCAGCATTTT.

This clonotype was counted only a few times. CDR3 residues: CASSSRRDERGSTYSNQPQHF. The CDR3 DNA follows: TGTGCCAGCAGTTCACGTCGGGATGAGAGGGGGTCGACCTATAGCAATCAGCCCCAGCATTTT. This chain uses TRBV27 with TRBJ1-5, with a possible D match to TRBD1 (6 bases). V was shortened by 4 bases and J by 0 bases, with 28 bases between the two germline ends. The CDR3 extends over 21 amino acids. Germline V gene sequence: CDR1 MNHEY, CDR2 SMNVEV (reference sequence).

This clonotype showed up just a few times. The V gene is TRBV6-2 or TRBV6-3, the J gene TRBJ2-7, with 7 bases fitting TRBD2. The CDR3 has 15 amino acids. J gave up 4 bases and V 7 bases, and 13 bases lay outside the gene matches. The germline V gene encodes CDR1 MNHEY and CDR2 SVGEGT. CDR3 sequence (DNA): TGTGCCAGCAACTTCCCGGGGCTAGCGGTTTACGAGCAGTACTTC. Its translation is CASNFPGLAVYEQYF.

A few counts support this clonotype. V and J are TRBV11-2 and TRBJ2-3; TRBD2 matches at 13 bases. The germline V gene has CDR1 SGHAT and CDR2 FQNNGV. This CDR3 is built from 18 residues. Trimming cost V 6 bases and J 2 bases; bases outside gene matches: 11. This CDR3 is CASSPYLGTSGNTDTQYF. In DNA, the CDR3 is TGTGCCAGCAGTCCATACCTCGGGACTAGCGGGAACACAGATACGCAGTATTTT.

This clonotype was recorded at least ten times. The chain uses TRBV7-2 and TRBJ1-2; 8 nucleotides line up with TRBD1. The trim removed 2 bases at V and 5 bases at J, leaving 4 bases unmatched. The CDR3 has 14 residues. CDR1 and CDR2 (germline): SGHTA, FQGNSA. CDR3 DNA: TGTGCCAGCAGCTTACAGGGGGCAGGGTATGGCTACACCTTC. Its translation: CASSLQGAGYGYTF.

The V and J genes are TRBV7-9 and TRBJ1-2, with D possibly TRBD1 on 6 matching bases. Trimming removed 2 bases at V and 5 bases at J, with 12 bases between. Germline assignment: CDR1 SEHNR and CDR2 FQNEAQ (reference sequence). The CDR3 spans 14 residues. The DNA for the CDR3 is TGTGCCAGCAGCTTATCGGACAGTTTATATGGCTACACCTTC. This sequence encodes CASSLSDSLYGYTF.

The gene calls are TRBV20-1 and TRBJ2-5; D may correspond to TRBD1 or TRBD2 (5 bases each). The CDR3 is made up of 13 amino acids. Germline V gene sequence: CDR1 DFQATT, CDR2 SNEGSKA (reference sequence). V gave up 1 base and J gave up 7 bases, with 13 bases separating them. The CDR3 region has the DNA TGCAGTGCTAGAGGAGGGGATCTGGGGACCCAGTACTTC. Translating gives CSARGGDLGTQYF.

This chain connects TRBV5-5 to TRBJ2-2, with 9 nucleotides matching TRBD1. The CDR3 covers 15 residues. From germline, CDR1 is SGHKS and CDR2 YYEKEE (reference sequence). After removal of 2 bases from V and 6 bases from J, the junction contained 5 bases not matched to a gene. CDR3 residues: CASSFPGQGAGELFF. Here the CDR3 DNA reads TGTGCCAGCAGCTTTCCGGGACAGGGCGCCGGGGAGCTGTTTTTT.

This clonotype has only a few counts. J is TRBJ2-1 and V is TRBV6-4, with D possibly matching TRBD2 (6 bases). CDR3 length: 14 residues. Germline CDR1 and CDR2: MRHNA and SNTAGT. Trimming removed 5 bases at V and 7 bases at J, with 15 bases between. This chain's CDR3 is CASSPGEGSNEQFF. The CDR3 DNA sequence: TGTGCCAGCAGTCCGGGAGAGGGGTCTAATGAGCAGTTCTTC.

This sequence joins TRBV20-1 and TRBJ1-3; no firm D call. CDR1 and CDR2 (germline): DFQATT, SNEGSKA (reference sequence). V was clipped by 7 bases and J by 2 bases, with 15 bases between them. The CDR3 extends over 14 amino acids. CDR3 amino acids: CSVGGDSAGNTIYF. In DNA form, the CDR3 reads TGCAGTGTCGGCGGGGATTCTGCTGGAAACACCATATATTTT.

The chain recombines TRBV19 with TRBJ1-2; no firm D call. Germline V CDR1 and CDR2: LNHDA, SQIVND (reference sequence). Trimming stripped 5 bases from V and 2 bases from J, with 12 bases between. The CDR3 extends over 14 amino acids. The CDR3 nucleotides are TGTGCCAGTAGTGGATCGACACGGAACTATGGCTACACCTTC. This gives the protein CASSGSTRNYGYTF.

This clonotype was counted between two and nine times. The V call is TRBV5-6, the J call TRBJ2-3, with 10 nucleotides matching TRBD1. With 4 bases clipped from V and 4 bases from J, the junction kept 6 bases outside the gene matches. This CDR3 comprises 15 residues. CDR1 is SGHDT, CDR2 YYEEEE, per germline. DNA for the CDR3: TGTGCCAGCAGCCCCGGGACAGGGGAAGCAGATACGCAGTATTTT. Translating it yields CASSPGTGEADTQYF. The variable domain in full, with the rest retrieved from reference TRBV5-6 and TRBJ2-3, is DAGVTQSPTHLIKTRGQQVTLRCSPKSGHDTVSWYQQALGQGPQFIFQYYEEEERQRGNFPDRFSGHQFPNYSSELNVNALLLGDSALYLCASSPGTGEADTQYFGPGTRLTVL.

This clonotype was recorded a few times. The chain's CDR3 is CSASGRARYEQFF. Written as DNA, the CDR3 is TGCAGTGCTAGCGGGAGGGCCCGGTATGAGCAGTTCTTC. The chain joins TRBV20-1 to TRBJ2-1; 8 bases are a match to TRBD2. Germline assignment: CDR1 DFQATT and CDR2 SNEGSKA (reference sequence). V dropped 3 bases and J dropped 8; count of bases not matched to a gene: 6. The CDR3 runs to 13 residues.

This clonotype was seen many times. DNA of the CDR3: TGTGCCAGCAGCCCAGCGGTCGGCACAGATACGCAGTATTTT. This gives the protein CASSPAVGTDTQYF. V gene TRBV7-2 combines with J gene TRBJ2-3; TRBD2 might be the D (5 bases). This CDR3 contains 14 residues. The ends were cut back, 5 bases at V and 1 base at J, with 10 bases in the middle. Germline V gene sequence: CDR1 SGHTA, CDR2 FQGNSA.

The chain uses TRBV5-5 and TRBJ2-1; D unclear. The germline V gene encodes CDR1 SGHKS and CDR2 YYEKEE (reference sequence). Trimming took 4 bases from V and 4 from J, leaving 12 bases between them. The CDR3 length is 14 residues. The CDR3 DNA follows: TGTGCCAGCAGCACACGGGTCCTTTACAATGAGCAGTTCTTC. It specifies CASSTRVLYNEQFF.

This clonotype showed up just a few times. The chain combines TRBV6-5 with TRBJ2-7, with TRBD2 matching 7 bases. The V gene's germline CDR1 is MNHEY and CDR2 SVGAGI. V trimming: 7 bases; J trimming: 0 bases; junction bases outside the gene matches: 6. This CDR3 has 14 residues. In DNA, the CDR3 is TGTGCCAGCAACTTACTAGCGACCTCCTACGAGCAGTACTTC. Translated: CASNLLATSYEQYF.

This clonotype was seen repeatedly, ten times or more. The V and J genes are TRBV15 and TRBJ2-3, with TRBD2 matching 8 bases. Germline loops: CDR1 LNHNV, CDR2 YYDKDF (reference sequence). There are 14 residues in the CDR3. The V segment lost 3 bases and the J segment 4 bases; nucleotides outside the gene matches: 3. The CDR3 protein is CATSSGRASDTQYF. The CDR3 DNA sequence: TGTGCCACCAGCAGCGGGAGGGCCTCAGATACGCAGTATTTT.

This clonotype was counted at least ten times. The chain carries TRBV12-3 or TRBV12-4 and TRBJ2-6; D may be TRBD2 (5 bases). The V end lost 3 bases, the J end lost 4 bases, and 10 bases lay between the germline ends. The CDR3 sequence is 15 residues long. The CDR3 nucleotides are TGTGCCAGCAGTTTTAATCGAGGGGGGGCCAACGTCCTGACTTTC. Its translation: CASSFNRGGANVLTF.

The table lists this clonotype with many counts. The chain is built from TRBV14 and TRBJ2-3; 9 bases agree with TRBD2. J gave up 2 bases and V 1 base, and 10 bases lay outside the gene matches. Germline loops: CDR1 SGHDN, CDR2 FVKESK. The CDR3 loop spans 18 amino acids. CDR3 protein: CASSQAWGAGGYTDTQYF. CDR3 DNA: TGTGCCAGCAGCCAAGCGTGGGGAGCGGGAGGCTACACAGATACGCAGTATTTT.

This rearrangement joins TRBV19 to TRBJ1-1; 7 bases agree with TRBD1. The CDR3 length is 14 residues. CDR1 LNHDA and CDR2 SQIVND come from the germline V gene (reference sequence). V trimming: 3 bases; J trimming: 1 base; junction bases outside the gene matches: 2. DNA of the CDR3: TGTGCCAGTAGTATCCAGGGGGGGAACACTGAAGCTTTCTTT. It translates to CASSIQGGNTEAFF.

J is TRBJ2-7 and V is TRBV4-3, with D perhaps TRBD2 (5 bases). Trimming removed 4 bases at V and 7 bases at J, with 17 bases between. Germline values: CDR1 LGHNA, CDR2 YSLEER. This CDR3 comprises 14 residues. The CDR3 region has the DNA TGCGCCAGCAGCCTGAGCTCCGCTAGCCAGGAGCAGTACTTC. Translating it yields CASSLSSASQEQYF.